Listed below are T cell receptor beta chains from one sample, sequenced in a study of T cell responses to AZD1222 COVID-19 vaccine. The repertoire was sequenced with immunoSEQ multiplex PCR; TCRdb's copy has only in-frame clones and lacks some. This table holds about 120,000 clones, roughly 91% found once. Sample: peripheral blood, taken 28 days after the second AZD1222 dose. The receptors shown here come from an adult who received the AZD1222 COVID-19 vaccine. Both conserved end residues are part of each CDR3. The order of the fields is D gene, V gene, clone size, J gene, CDR3 protein, CDR3 DNA. D genes are given only for firm matches. Where a row states a size, it is once, few, many or the class of an expanded clone; other rows omit it.

TRBD1	TRBV6-5	.	TRBJ1-2	CASSYGTGGAVYGYTF	TGTGCCAGCAGTTACGGGACAGGGGGTGCCGTCTATGGCTACACCTTC
.	TRBV29-1	.	TRBJ2-1	CSVDGGLFRNPSYNEQFF	TGCAGCGTTGATGGGGGGCTGTTCCGTAACCCTTCCTACAATGAGCAGTTCTTC
TRBD1	TRBV5-1	.	TRBJ1-4	CASKTGEDEKLFF	TGCGCCAGCAAAACAGGGGAGGATGAAAAACTGTTTTTT
.	TRBV19	.	TRBJ1-4	CASSIGGILRNEKLFF	TGTGCCAGTAGTATCGGGGGAATACTCCGTAATGAAAAACTGTTTTTT
.	TRBV25-1	.	TRBJ2-2	CASSEWVGGELFF	TGTGCCAGCAGTGAATGGGTGGGCGGGGAGCTGTTTTTT
TRBD1	TRBV6-5	.	TRBJ2-7	CASSYSGTGFYEQYF	TGTGCCAGCAGTTACTCCGGGACAGGGTTCTACGAGCAGTACTTC
.	TRBV10-3	.	TRBJ1-6	CAISESRENSPLHF	TGTGCCATCAGTGAGTCGAGAGAAAATTCACCCCTCCACTTT
.	TRBV4-3	.	TRBJ2-7	CASSQERPGLLYEQYF	TGCGCCAGCAGCCAAGAGAGGCCGGGACTCCTCTACGAGCAGTACTTC
.	TRBV5-4	.	TRBJ2-7	CASSLGTVVDEQYF	TGTGCCAGCAGCCTTGGGACGGTCGTGGACGAGCAGTACTTC
.	TRBV18	.	TRBJ2-2	CASSFGAPNTGELFF	TGTGCCAGCTCATTCGGGGCTCCGAACACCGGGGAGCTGTTTTTT
TRBD2	TRBV18	once	TRBJ2-3	CASSPPASGSTDTQYF	TGTGCCAGCTCACCACCGGCTAGCGGGAGCACAGATACGCAGTATTTT
.	TRBV18	.	TRBJ2-3	CASSPDKIAPRTDTQYF	TGTGCCAGCTCACCGGACAAAATAGCGCCCCGCACAGATACGCAGTATTTT
.	TRBV21-1	.	TRBJ1-1	CASSPGTSEDTEAFF	TGTGCCAGCAGCCCAGGGACCTCGGAGGACACTGAAGCTTTCTTT
.	TRBV14	.	TRBJ2-2	CASSQDWGLGGELFF	TGTGCCAGCAGCCAAGATTGGGGGCTAGGCGGGGAGCTGTTTTTT
.	TRBV5-1	once	TRBJ1-1	CASSLLASGDTEAFF	TGCGCCAGCAGCTTGTTGGCAAGTGGGGACACTGAAGCTTTCTTT
.	TRBV13	.	TRBJ2-3	CASSLDRLNTDTQYF	TGTGCCAGCAGCTTAGACAGACTAAACACAGATACGCAGTATTTT
.	TRBV3-1/TRBV3-2	once	TRBJ2-1	CASSQREHEQFF	TGTGCCAGCAGCCAACGGGAGCATGAGCAGTTCTTC
TRBD2	TRBV5-6	.	TRBJ2-1	CASSIASGRSYNEQFF	TGTGCCAGCAGCATTGCTAGCGGTAGGTCCTACAATGAGCAGTTCTTC
.	TRBV12-3/TRBV12-4	.	TRBJ2-7	CASSLALPDEQYF	TGTGCCAGCAGTTTAGCTTTGCCAGACGAGCAGTACTTC
.	TRBV19	.	TRBJ1-6	CASSTLSGGSPLHF	TGTGCCAGTAGTACCCTTTCCGGGGGTTCACCCCTCCACTTT
.	TRBV7-6	.	TRBJ2-5	CASRTGLQETQYF	TGTGCCAGCAGAACAGGGTTACAAGAGACCCAGTACTTC
TRBD2	TRBV5-1	once	TRBJ2-5	CASSLALAGGLETQYF	TGCGCCAGCAGCTTGGCCCTAGCGGGGGGACTGGAGACCCAGTACTTC
.	TRBV12-3/TRBV12-4	.	TRBJ1-1	CASSFSVVPEAFF	TGTGCCAGCAGTTTTAGCGTCGTCCCTGAAGCTTTCTTT
TRBD2	TRBV12-3/TRBV12-4	.	TRBJ2-5	CASSGGQETQYF	TGTGCCAGCAGCGGGGGGCAAGAGACCCAGTACTTC
.	TRBV6-2/TRBV6-3	.	TRBJ1-1	CASSWGSEAFF	TGTGCCAGCAGTTGGGGGAGTGAAGCTTTCTTT
.	TRBV20-1	.	TRBJ2-5	CSASMGGGTLETQYF	TGCAGTGCTAGTATGGGGGGTGGGACCCTAGAGACCCAGTACTTC
.	TRBV5-6	.	TRBJ1-6	CASSLVGDYNSPLHF	TGTGCCAGCAGCTTGGTAGGGGATTATAATTCACCCCTCCACTTT
.	TRBV7-2	.	TRBJ2-3	CASSSGDNTLQYF	TGTGCCAGCAGCTCAGGGGACAACACTTTGCAGTATTTT
.	TRBV10-3	.	TRBJ1-1	CAISEIVSPDWGTEAFF	TGTGCCATCAGTGAAATCGTCAGTCCGGACTGGGGCACTGAAGCTTTCTTT
.	TRBV27	.	TRBJ1-1	CASMMLGFFYTEAFF	TGTGCCAGCATGATGTTAGGGTTTTTTTACACTGAAGCTTTCTTT
TRBD2	TRBV24-1	once	TRBJ2-3	CATSDPTSGTSHPDTQYF	TGTGCCACCAGTGATCCCACGAGCGGGACTAGCCATCCAGATACGCAGTATTTT
.	TRBV5-1	.	TRBJ1-1	CASSSTLLTGNTEAFF	TGCGCCAGCAGCTCTACTCTCTTGACAGGGAACACTGAAGCTTTCTTT
.	TRBV19	.	TRBJ2-7	CASSVGDAYEQYF	TGTGCCAGTAGTGTTGGGGACGCCTACGAGCAGTACTTC
TRBD1	TRBV6-5	.	TRBJ2-3	CASSTLQGDTQYF	TGTGCCAGCAGTACTCTACAGGGGGATACGCAGTATTTT
.	TRBV12-3/TRBV12-4	.	TRBJ2-3	CASSPGRDTQYF	TGTGCCAGCAGTCCGGGGAGAGATACGCAGTATTTT
.	TRBV7-9	.	TRBJ1-2	CASSSPKQGIYGYTF	TGTGCCAGCAGCTCTCCCAAACAGGGAATCTATGGCTACACCTTC
.	TRBV29-1	once	TRBJ1-1	CSVRQVDPNTEAFF	TGCAGCGTCCGACAAGTCGATCCGAACACTGAAGCTTTCTTT
.	TRBV18	.	TRBJ1-2	CASSPPAGEYGYTF	TGTGCCAGCTCACCCCCCGCAGGGGAATATGGCTACACCTTC
.	TRBV29-1	.	TRBJ1-2	CSVPGWYGYTF	TGCAGCGTTCCCGGATGGTATGGCTACACCTTC
.	TRBV29-1	.	TRBJ1-3	CSVYGSSGNTIYF	TGCAGCGTTTACGGTAGCTCTGGAAACACCATATATTTT
.	TRBV18	.	TRBJ2-3	CASSEGTSGDTQYF	TGTGCCAGCTCGGAGGGGACATCAGGGGATACGCAGTATTTT